This T cell receptor beta chain was identified during a study of shared clonotypes between healthy human individuals (dated by TCRdb to 2018 to 2021). Describing the broader study: A couple of women and a few men aged 18 to 49 years were included in the cohort. Between about 0.94 and 8.9 billion PBMCs per donor were obtained by leukapheresis. Blood TCR repertoires of about 5 healthy adults were deeply sequenced to estimate repertoire size and the extent of clonotype sharing between individuals. For each donor, three plates each were used for CD4 naive and CD4 memory, two plates were used for CD8 naive, and one plate was used for CD8 memory. Different laboratories and diverse techniques were used to prepare libraries and sequence TCR repertoires, to increase sequencing depth and limit assay-specific biases.

Here is what the overall study found, with its caveats: Higher generation probabilities were observed for clonotypes shared by all four sorted-subset donors than for non-shared clonotypes. Naive subsets generally had larger estimated clonotype richness than memory subsets. Because the study included a small number of donors, the genetic and exposure-history diversity represented was limited. Even with the large sequencing depth, rarefaction of the sorted-subset datasets indicated that sequencing was incomplete. Around 5.4% of naive CD4, 3% to 3.5% of naive CD8, roughly 2.4% of memory CD4, and about 0.4% of memory CD8 clonotypes were shared across a few donors. Only blood was sampled, and tissue TCR repertoires likely differ from those in blood. Based on pairwise subsampling, the degree of clonotype sharing among donors was expected to be affected by sequencing depth.

Using the deep immunoSEQ assay, multiplex PCR amplified TCR CDR3 regions from genomic DNA. For each cell subset, the extracted genomic DNA was distributed evenly across all wells of several immunoSEQ 96-well plates, and each plate served as one replicate. For sorted subsets, each replicate PCR was loaded with roughly 0.2 ug genomic DNA, equivalent to about 30,000 T cell genomes. Purified libraries were measured with a Qubit 3.0 fluorometer, size-checked on a Bioanalyzer 2100, and measured again with the KAPA Library Quantification kit. Each immunoSEQ 96-well plate was sequenced on its own single-read 150-cycle Illumina NextSeq 550 flow cell. From the authors' description of their analysis: The immunoSEQ output contained only junctional sequences without quality scores, so filtering could not match that applied to full-length reads. To assign V/J genes and CDR3, sequences were annotated against IMGT germline references using PyIR, a Python wrapper for IgBLAST v1.9. Reads were removed for weak V/J assignments (E-value above 1e-6), missing CDR3, stop codons, out-of-frame junctions, or ambiguous translated residues. V3J clonotypes were defined as sequences sharing an identical inferred V gene, J gene, and CDR3 amino acid sequence. The percentage overlap between two repertoires was calculated by dividing the number of shared unique clonotypes by the size of the smaller repertoire. Richness of each repertoire was evaluated using RTK rarefaction, the Chao1 estimator, and Recon v2.1 estimates of unobserved clonotypes. For all TCRbeta clonotypes obtained by the gDNA method from a few donors, generation probabilities were computed with OLGA. Imported from immuneACCESS, the table was reduced by TCRdb to in-frame sequences with V and J called. These copies leave out some clones; in studies compared against another copy, an unresolved V gene accounts for under half, and the cause of the remainder is not known. D and trimming were read from the DNA, whereas the V and J calls and clone size are those reported in that table. This sample has hundreds of thousands of clones in its table, and about 78% of those were observed once. The ten largest account for about 2% of the sample.

Concerning this clone itself: Its antigen target is currently unknown. Base-call qualities are not available, and no considerably larger clone is one nucleotide away.

Donors were healthy HIV-negative adults with no recently reported acute infections or vaccinations. Every donor was a Caucasian adult living in Nashville, Tennessee, USA. CD4+ T cells were enriched by magnetic negative selection, after which naive cells were positively selected on CD45RA and the negative fraction was taken as the memory subset. Blood was obtained by leukapheresis, after which PBMCs were separated by Ficoll-Histopaque density gradient centrifugation and cryopreserved in liquid nitrogen vapor phase. Analytical flow cytometry was used to check the purity and quantity of each magnetically sorted T cell population. Each sorted fraction had its genomic DNA isolated and then quantified by UV absorbance on a Nanodrop 2000c. V was cut back by 3 bases and J by 11 bases, leaving a gap of 12 bases between them. From the germline V gene (reference sequence), CDR1 is MNHEY and CDR2 is SMNVEV. Its CDR3 holds 12 amino acids, cysteine through phenylalanine. The CDR3 DNA has 36 bases and is translated from base 1.

Sequenced sample: memory CD4+ T cells sorted from blood. The sample's cell subset or site label, in plain terms: CD45RA-negative fraction. Recombination connected TRBV27 to TRBJ2-3; tentative D gene TRBD2, with 6 bases matching. This sequence originates from a woman in her twenties or thirties in good health. The nucleotide sequence reads as follows: TGTGCCAGCAGTTTCACGGGAGTTGGGCAGTATTTT. This encodes CASSFTGVGQYF.